The rows below give T cell receptor beta chains drawn from one sample of a study of technical replicates of blood from a handful of donors. This table comes from immunoSEQ multiplex PCR, and its TCRdb copy is limited to in-frame clones, with some not included. The repertoire holds about 75,000 clones, with approximately 97% as singletons. Sequencing was done on a sample of T cells isolated from PBMCs. The receptors were sampled from a human donor in good health. CDR3s include the opening cysteine and the closing phenylalanine or tryptophan. A D gene is named only where the DNA matches it firmly. Clone size is shown for a subset of rows, as once, few, many or a class of expanded clone.

size	V	D	J	DNA	CDR3
.	TRBV5-4	.	TRBJ1-4	TGTGCCAGCAGCCCTGATGGGGGCGGGACTAATGAAAAACTGTTTTTT	CASSPDGGGTNEKLFF
.	TRBV5-8	TRBD1	TRBJ2-5	TGTGCCAGCAGCTTGGGCAGGGGGCCTGAGGAGACCCAGTACTTC	CASSLGRGPEETQYF
.	TRBV9	TRBD2	TRBJ2-7	TGTGCCAGCAGTCAGCTAGCGGGGAGAGTCTACGAGCAGTACTTC	CASSQLAGRVYEQYF
.	TRBV4-1	.	TRBJ2-7	TGCGCCAGCAGCCAAAGCCCGCCGGGGGGCTTTTTTGGATACGAGCAGTACTTC	CASSQSPPGGFFGYEQYF
.	TRBV19	TRBD2	TRBJ2-2	TGTGCCACCTACCTAGCGGGAGGAAACACCGGGGAGCTGTTTTTT	CATYLAGGNTGELFF
.	TRBV28	TRBD1	TRBJ1-2	TGTGCCAGCAGTTCCTCACCCACCGACAGGGCTTTTGGCTACACCTTC	CASSSSPTDRAFGYTF
.	TRBV30	.	TRBJ2-1	TGTGCCTGGAGTCTGCGAGGCGAGCAGTTCTTC	CAWSLRGEQFF
once	TRBV19	TRBD2	TRBJ2-3	TGTGCCAGTAGTATGGGAGGGACAGATACGCAGTATTTT	CASSMGGTDTQYF
.	TRBV30	.	TRBJ2-6	TGTGCCTGGAGTACCGCGGGGGCCAACGTCCTGACTTTC	CAWSTAGANVLTF
.	TRBV9	.	TRBJ2-4	TGTGCCAGCAGCGTGGGAGTCCTACTAGCCAAAAACATTCAGTACTTC	CASSVGVLLAKNIQYF
.	TRBV5-5	TRBD1	TRBJ1-1	TGTGCCAGCAGCTTGGGACAGGGAGGCACTGAAGCTTTCTTT	CASSLGQGGTEAFF
once	TRBV5-6	TRBD2	TRBJ2-7	TGTGCCAGCAGCTCTGGGACCGGACTAGCTTTATACGAGCAGTACTTC	CASSSGTGLALYEQYF
once	TRBV27	.	TRBJ2-7	TGTGCCAGCAGTTTAGGTGGGGCGGTCGAGCAGTACTTC	CASSLGGAVEQYF
.	TRBV10-3	.	TRBJ2-7	TGTGCCATCAGTGAGTCGGCGAGGGGGACCTACGAGCAGTACTTC	CAISESARGTYEQYF
once	TRBV6-1	.	TRBJ1-4	TGTGCCACGCCATTCCAGGGGAGTAGTGAAAAACTGTTTTTT	CATPFQGSSEKLFF
.	TRBV2	.	TRBJ1-2	TGTGCCACACCACAGGGTAACGGCTACACCTTC	CATPQGNGYTF
.	TRBV6-5	.	TRBJ2-5	TGTGCCAGCAGTTACTCGGGAGACCCTTTCCGAGAGACCCAGTACTTC	CASSYSGDPFRETQYF
.	TRBV9	TRBD2	TRBJ2-1	TGTGCCAGCAGCGTAGATCTAGCGGGAATCCCGGAATTCTTC	CASSVDLAGIPEFF
.	TRBV7-3	TRBD1	TRBJ2-7	TGTGCCAGCAGCCTAGATGGGACAGCTTCCTACGAGCAGTACTTC	CASSLDGTASYEQYF
.	TRBV5-1	TRBD2	TRBJ2-1	TGCGCCAGCAGCTTGGAAGCGGGAGGGCCAGGTGAGCAGTTCTTC	CASSLEAGGPGEQFF
.	TRBV4-1	.	TRBJ2-3	TGCGCCAGCAGCCAAGAGAACAGGGCAGATACGCAGTATTTT	CASSQENRADTQYF
.	TRBV7-2	TRBD2	TRBJ2-7	TGTGCCAGCAGTTATAGATGGGGGGGTGCGGAGGACTACGAGCAGTACTTC	CASSYRWGGAEDYEQYF
.	TRBV6-5	TRBD1	TRBJ1-2	TGTGCCAGCAGAACCACAGGGACAGGGGGAGGCTACACCTTC	CASRTTGTGGGYTF
.	TRBV20-1	.	TRBJ2-7	TGCAGTGCTAGTCCCGTTTACGAGCAGTACTTC	CSASPVYEQYF
.	TRBV19	.	TRBJ1-3	TGTGCCAGTAGTCACGAACGGGGGGACTCTGGAAACACCATATATTTT	CASSHERGDSGNTIYF
.	TRBV19	TRBD1	TRBJ2-7	TGTGCCAGTAGTCCCCGGGACAGGGGCTCCTACGAGCAGTACTTC	CASSPRDRGSYEQYF
.	TRBV9	.	TRBJ2-3	TGTGCCAGCAGTCAGCCGGAGGATACGCAGTATTTT	CASSQPEDTQYF
.	TRBV12-5	.	TRBJ1-1	TGTGCTAGTGGGCTGGGAGTGAACACTGAAGCTTTCTTT	CASGLGVNTEAFF
.	TRBV19	TRBD1	TRBJ2-6	TGTGCCAGCCACGTTTGGACAGGGACTTCTGGGGCCAACGTCCTGACTTTC	CASHVWTGTSGANVLTF
.	TRBV29-1	.	TRBJ2-5	TGCAGCGCGGACAACGGTGAGACCCAGTACTTC	CSADNGETQYF
.	TRBV7-2	.	TRBJ2-7	TGTGCCAGCAGCGCAAACTGGTTTTACGAGCAGTACTTC	CASSANWFYEQYF
.	TRBV10-3	.	TRBJ1-5	TGTGCCATCAGTCTCGGAGACTCTAGCAATCAGCCCCAGCATTTT	CAISLGDSSNQPQHF
.	TRBV20-1	TRBD1	TRBJ1-2	TGCAGTGAACAGGGGAACTATGGCTACACCTTC	CSEQGNYGYTF
.	TRBV6-5	.	TRBJ2-7	TGTGCCAGCAGTTATTCCGGGAGCTCCTACGAGCAGTACTTC	CASSYSGSSYEQYF
.	TRBV2	.	TRBJ1-1	TGTGCCAGCAGCGGGGGACGGATGAACACTGAAGCTTTCTTT	CASSGGRMNTEAFF
.	TRBV25-1	.	TRBJ1-5	TGTGCCAGCAGCGCAGGGGTAAGGAATCAGCCCCAGCATTTT	CASSAGVRNQPQHF
.	TRBV7-3	TRBD2	TRBJ2-3	TGTGCCAGCAGCCCCGGACTAGCGACAGATACGCAGTATTTT	CASSPGLATDTQYF
.	TRBV6-5	.	TRBJ2-7	TGTGCCAGCAGTTTTAAGCGGAGCTCCTACGAGCAGTACTTC	CASSFKRSSYEQYF
.	TRBV7-9	.	TRBJ1-1	TGTGCCAGCAGCTTATCGGGGTATAACACTGAAGCTTTCTTT	CASSLSGYNTEAFF
.	TRBV9	TRBD1	TRBJ2-1	TGTGCCAGCAGCGCCCGGTCGGGACAGGACGGTGAGCAGTTCTTC	CASSARSGQDGEQFF
.	TRBV5-1	.	TRBJ1-1	TGCGCCAGCAGCTCCCGGAGTACTCGGCCAAACACTGAAGCTTTCTTT	CASSSRSTRPNTEAFF
.	TRBV23-1	TRBD1	TRBJ2-7	TGCGCCAGCCCGGAAGAAGAGGGGGCAAGGTACGAGCAGTACTTC	CASPEEEGARYEQYF
.	TRBV27	TRBD1	TRBJ1-4	TGTGCCAGACCCAGACAGGGCTCTGAAAAACTGTTTTTT	CARPRQGSEKLFF
.	TRBV30	.	TRBJ1-1	TGTGCCTGGAGTCAGGGGCTGCGGAACACCGAAGCTTTCTTT	CAWSQGLRNTEAFF
.	TRBV19	.	TRBJ2-7	TGTGCCAGTAGTATGAGGGCAGGGAGGAACTACGAGCAGTACTTC	CASSMRAGRNYEQYF
.	TRBV4-1	TRBD2	TRBJ2-3	TGCGCCAGCAGCCAAGTTGCGGGAGGCACAGATACGCAGTATTTT	CASSQVAGGTDTQYF
.	TRBV5-4	.	TRBJ2-2	TGTGCCAGCAGCTTGGCAGTTTGGCAGGGGTTGGGGGAGCTGTTTTTT	CASSLAVWQGLGELFF
.	TRBV7-6	.	TRBJ2-6	TGTGCCAGCAGCTTAAATTTCCGGGTTGCATCCTCTGGGGCCAACGTCCTGACTTTC	CASSLNFRVASSGANVLTF
.	TRBV7-9	TRBD1	TRBJ2-1	TGTGCCAGCAGCTTATGGTCCGACAGGGGGCGTCTCGATGAGCAGTTCTTC	CASSLWSDRGRLDEQFF
.	TRBV30	.	TRBJ2-2	TGTGCCTGGAGTGTACTGGTTGCGGGACTGAACACCGGGGAGCTGTTTTTT	CAWSVLVAGLNTGELFF
.	TRBV27	.	TRBJ2-1	TGTGCCAGCAGTCCCGACGGGTGGAATGAGCAGTTCTTC	CASSPDGWNEQFF
.	TRBV6-6	.	TRBJ2-7	TGTGCCAGCAGTCACAGTAACGAGCAGTACTTC	CASSHSNEQYF
.	TRBV11-1	.	TRBJ2-1	TGTGCCAGCACCTACAGCTCCTACAATGAGCAGTTCTTC	CASTYSSYNEQFF
.	TRBV6-5	TRBD1	TRBJ1-1	TGTGCCAGCAGTTACGACAGGGAGGCTTTCTTT	CASSYDREAFF
.	TRBV9	TRBD1	TRBJ2-2	TGTGCCAGCAGCGTCCCGGGACAGGGGTCGGGCACCGGGGAGCTGTTTTTT	CASSVPGQGSGTGELFF